This T cell receptor (beta chain) was identified during a study of T cell repertoires in cytomegalovirus infection (dated by TCRdb to the late 2010s). For context, the study as a whole: The HLA type of each donor mattered for the analysis, because public TCR beta signatures pointed to carriage of CMV infection along with the matching HLA type.

This clonotype was counted many times. The target of this receptor is not known. No DNA is shown, since the ends of the CDR3 on it are uncertain; the CDR3 is the one TCRdb lists. Spanning cysteine to phenylalanine, the CDR3 consists of 17 amino acids. CDR1 SGHTA and CDR2 FQGNSA are derived from the germline V gene. Sequenced using an Illumina HiSeq 1500. The raw public data were reprocessed by TCRdb itself: fastp quality trimming at Q25, MiXCR clonotype calling, in-frame beta chains only. Here each entry gathers all rows of one CDR3 protein and keeps the most common genes and DNA. The sample table holds fewer than 550,000 distinct CDR3 sequences, of which more than 25% were seen once. The ten largest clonotypes hold under 15% of the sample. Here is what the overall study found, with its caveats: In both this cohort and an independent roughly 330-donor cohort, the cumulative frequency of public TCR beta family members distinguished carriers of CMV infection plus the relevant HLA type. The ex vivo response was dominated by HLA-C-restricted CMV-specific TCR beta clonotypes, and the single most frequent clonotype in two of eight donors was supplied by these HLA-C-restricted clonotypes.

In this chain, TRBV7-2 is recombined with TRBJ2-7. Material: PBMCs. The origin of this receptor is a human donor in good health (CMV status not recorded). Some clones in this sample may be carry-over from other donors' samples. The CDR3 protein is CASSPVLRGRTPYEQYF.